Listed here is a single T cell receptor (beta chain). The record originates from a study of blood T cell repertoires in COVID-19. Study background: Samples representing acute and convalescent COVID-19 were sourced from the United States, Italy and Spain. PBMCs, B-cell-depleted T cells, or T cells provided the cDNA or gDNA that made up the material.

CDR1 and CDR2 (germline): LGHNA, YSLEER. The CDR3 runs 15 residues. Trimming removed 4 bases from V and 3 bases from J; junction bases left unmatched: 7. Sequencing was performed with immunoSEQ multiplex PCR; in TCRdb, only in-frame clones are kept and a portion is missing. The sample gives roughly 140,000 clones, 87% of which show up once; less than 4.5% is in the top ten. Sequencing input: peripheral blood. This clonotype was sampled from a woman aged 60 to 75 with active or convalescent COVID-19. This chain joins TRBV4-3 and TRBJ2-7; 9 nucleotides agree with TRBD1. The CDR3 loop is CASSPDRGDGYEQYF. The DNA for the CDR3 is TGCGCCAGCAGCCCGGACAGGGGAGACGGCTACGAGCAGTACTTC.